Sequencing of this T cell receptor beta chain was carried out in a study of shared clonotypes between healthy human individuals. This clone was observed a few times. Assay: immunoSEQ multiplex PCR; the TCRdb copy retains only in-frame clones and omits some. The profile shows 2 million to 2.5 million clones, 92% of them singletons. This TCR came from a young man in good health. Some clones in this sample may be carry-over from other donors' samples. The sequenced sample consisted of naive CD4+ T cells from PBMCs. Subset: CD45RA+ positively selected.

CDR3 DNA sequence: TGTGCCAGCAGCCCGGCCCCGTCCAATCAGCCCCAGCATTTT. It translates to CASSPAPSNQPQHF. The chain has TRBV4-2 and TRBJ1-5; no clear D. The germline CDR1 and CDR2 sequences are LGHNA and YNFKEQ. Trimming removed 4 bases from V and 3 bases from J, with 10 bases in between. The CDR3 has 14 amino acids.